The 27 T cell receptor beta chains listed next were all sequenced from one sample in a study of blood T cell repertoires in COVID-19. Generated by immunoSEQ multiplex PCR, the TCRdb table keeps only in-frame clones and is missing some. This table has 130,000 to 150,000 clones, over 75% appearing once. Material for sequencing was peripheral blood. The origin of the receptors is a woman aged 60-70 years with COVID-19, enrolled during active disease.

V gene TRBV11-2 combines with J gene TRBJ2-7; D remains ambiguous. The CDR3 length is 14 residues. Per the germline V gene, CDR1 is SGHAT and CDR2 is FQNNGV. Trimming removed 3 bases from V and 0 bases from J, with 9 bases in between. As DNA, the CDR3 is TGTGCCAGCAGCTTCAACAGACGCTCCTACGAGCAGTACTTC. It encodes CASSFNRRSYEQYF. The full variable domain, in which reference TRBV11-2 and TRBJ2-7 provide the parts outside the CDR3, is EAGVAQSPRYKIIEKRQSVAFWCNPISGHATLYWYQQILGQGPKLLIQFQNNGVVDDSQLPKDRFSAERLKGVDSTLKIQPAKLEDSAVYLCASSFNRRSYEQYFGPGTRLTVT.

The chain recombines TRBV18 with TRBJ2-7, with 8 bases fitting TRBD1. V shed 3 bases and J 3 bases; nucleotides not matched to a gene: 4. CDR1 and CDR2 from the germline V gene are KGHSH and LQKENI. CDR3 length: 14 residues. CDR3 in amino acids: CASSPGQDRYEQYF. The CDR3 region has the DNA TGTGCCAGCTCACCGGGACAGGATCGCTACGAGCAGTACTTC.

The V call is TRBV29-1, the J call TRBJ1-3, with unresolved D. The CDR3 has 16 residues. The ends were cut back, 1 base at V and 0 bases at J, with 13 bases in the middle. Per the germline V gene, CDR1 is SQVTM and CDR2 is ANQGSEA. The CDR3 protein is CSVEGFDVRSGNTIYF. The CDR3 DNA sequence: TGCAGCGTTGAAGGGTTTGATGTGCGCTCTGGAAACACCATATATTTT.

This sequence joins TRBV10-1 and TRBJ2-2; D not certain. V gave up 3 bases and J gave up 0 bases, with 8 bases separating them. CDR1 and CDR2 (germline): WNHNN, SYGVQD (reference sequence). The CDR3 is 15 residues long. CDR3 nucleotides: TGCGCCAGCAGTGATGGCAGCGCGAACACCGGGGAGCTGTTTTTT. As protein: CASSDGSANTGELFF.

V gene TRBV27 combines with J gene TRBJ2-6; a weak D match, TRBD1 (8 bases). The CDR3 has 18 residues. V dropped 3 bases and J dropped 0 bases, with 15 bases sitting between them. The germline V gene encodes CDR1 MNHEY and CDR2 SMNVEV (reference sequence). CDR3 coding DNA: TGTGCCAGCAGTTTCGGGGGGACAGGCCTCTCTGGGGCCAACGTCCTGACTTTC. This translates into CASSFGGTGLSGANVLTF.

This clone was detected once. The chain uses TRBV4-3 and TRBJ1-1, with TRBD1 identical over 10 bases. CDR1 and CDR2 (germline): LGHNA, YSLEER. V shed 0 bases, J shed 4 bases, and the junction held 2 bases outside the gene matches. CDR3 length: 15 residues. CDR3 sequence (DNA): TGCGCCAGCAGCCAAGAAGGGACAGGGGCCACTGAAGCTTTCTTT. Translation gives CASSQEGTGATEAFF.

CDR3 nucleotides: TGTGCCAGCAGGGATCCGGGACAACTGAACACTGAAGCTTTCTTT. Protein product: CASRDPGQLNTEAFF. The chain carries TRBV27 and TRBJ1-1; weak D call: TRBD1 (6 bases). This CDR3 has 15 amino acids. CDR1 is MNHEY and CDR2 is SMNVEV in the germline V gene (reference sequence). V lost 6 bases, J lost 0 bases, and 14 bases lay in between.

The CDR3 protein is CASAERSPLHF. In DNA form, the CDR3 reads TGTGCCAGCGCTGAACGGTCACCCCTCCACTTT. V usage is TRBV2 and J usage is TRBJ1-6; D is uncertain. The CDR3 is 11 amino acids. The V and J ends lost 8 bases and 10 bases respectively, with 9 bases between them. Germline lookup yields CDR1 SNHLY and CDR2 FYNNEI.

CDR3 coding DNA: TGTGCCAGCATGTGGGGACAGCTGAACACTGAAGCTTTCTTT. Translating gives CASMWGQLNTEAFF. The chain joins TRBV6-5 to TRBJ1-1; 7 positions match TRBD1. V lost 7 bases and J lost 0; bases outside the gene matches: 5. The V gene's germline CDR1 is MNHEY and CDR2 SVGAGI. CDR3 length equals 14 residues.

The chain couples TRBV7-3 to TRBJ2-2; the D gene is possibly TRBD1 (5 bases). This CDR3 has 15 residues. V was trimmed by 2 bases and J by 7 bases, leaving 14 bases between them. The germline CDR1 and CDR2 sequences are SGHTA and FQGTGA. DNA of the CDR3: TGTGCCAGCAGCTTATGGGCTAGGGGTAACGGGGAGCTGTTTTTT. As protein: CASSLWARGNGELFF. Supplemented by reference TRBV7-3 and TRBJ2-2, the full variable domain reads GAGVSQTPSNKVTEKGKYVELRCDPISGHTALYWYRQSLGQGPEFLIYFQGTGAADDSGLPNDRFFAVRPEGSVSTLKIQRTERGDSAVYLCASSLWARGNGELFFGEGSRLTVL.

The V call is TRBV2, the J call TRBJ1-4, with TRBD1 matching over 9 bases. Germline CDR1 and CDR2: SNHLY and FYNNEI. The CDR3 has 14 residues. Trimming at V came to 4 bases and at J to 5 bases, leaving 2 bases not matched to a gene. CDR3 DNA: TGTGCCAGCAGTGGTGGACAGGGGAATGAAAAACTGTTTTTT. It specifies CASSGGQGNEKLFF.

The chain carries TRBV7-8 and TRBJ1-2, with 12 bases fitting TRBD1. Per germline, CDR1 SGHVS and CDR2 FQNEAQ. This CDR3 spans 17 amino acids. The junction had 14 bases not matched to a gene; V was cut back by 5 bases and J by 7 bases. CDR3 nucleotides: TGTGCCAGCAGCCCATATTCCGGGACAGGGGGCTACTCTGGCTACACCTTC. Protein product: CASSPYSGTGGYSGYTF.

The chain has TRBV6-5 and TRBJ2-2; 8 bases fit TRBD1. Germline V CDR1 and CDR2: MNHEY, SVGAGI. The CDR3 length is 15 residues. Trimming cost V 2 bases and J 6 bases; bases outside gene matches: 5. The CDR3 coding sequence is TGTGCCAGCAGTTACGACAGGGGAAGCGCCGGGGAGCTGTTTTTT. Translated, it gives CASSYDRGSAGELFF.

The chain employs TRBV3-1 (or the pseudogene TRBV3-2) and TRBJ2-1; 7 positions agree with TRBD2. This CDR3 spans 15 amino acids. Germline CDR1 LGHDT, CDR2 YNNKEL (reference sequence). The trim removed 5 bases at V and 5 bases at J, leaving 9 bases unmatched. CDR3 sequence (DNA): TGTGCCAGCAGCGCCCGGGAGCGGGGCAACAATGAGCAGTTCTTC. Its protein product is CASSARERGNNEQFF.

The V gene is TRBV7-8, the J gene TRBJ1-4, with TRBD1 identical over 8 bases. V trimming: 5 bases; J trimming: 4 bases; junction bases outside the gene matches: 3. Germline CDR1 and CDR2: SGHVS and FQNEAQ. The CDR3 is made up of 14 amino acids. CDR3 residues: CASSRGQGNEKLFF. The DNA for the CDR3 is TGTGCCAGCAGCCGCGGACAGGGTAATGAAAAACTGTTTTTT.

The chain couples TRBV19 to TRBJ1-5; TRBD1 agrees at 12 bases. This CDR3 is built from 14 residues. From germline, CDR1 is LNHDA and CDR2 SQIVND (reference sequence). Trimming at V came to 6 bases and at J to 6 bases, leaving 3 bases not matched to a gene. Here the CDR3 DNA reads TGTGCCAGTAGCGGGACAGGGGGCGTTCAGCCCCAGCATTTT. Amino acid sequence: CASSGTGGVQPQHF.

J is TRBJ2-7 and V is TRBV4-3; maybe TRBD1 (6 bases). The CDR3 has 18 amino acids. Trimming shortened V by 0 bases and J by 7 bases, and 25 bases separated the two germline ends. Germline V gene lookup returns CDR1 LGHNA and CDR2 YSLEER. CDR3 DNA: TGCGCCAGCAGCCAAGATCCGTCGGGGACACCGTCATCGGGGGAGCAGTACTTC. It translates to CASSQDPSGTPSSGEQYF.

This clone was observed a handful of times. CDR3 loop: CASTQRWGTGELFF. The CDR3 region has the DNA TGTGCCAGCACCCAGCGGTGGGGCACCGGGGAGCTGTTTTTT. The rearrangement joins TRBV2 to TRBJ2-2, with D tentatively TRBD2 (5 bases). The CDR3 covers 14 residues. The germline V and J ends were trimmed by 7 bases and 4 bases, with 13 bases remaining between them. The germline V gene has CDR1 SNHLY and CDR2 FYNNEI.

The rearrangement links TRBV24-1 to TRBJ2-3; no firm D call. The V gene lost 3 bases and the J gene lost 1 base, with 13 bases spanning the gap. CDR1 KGHDR and CDR2 SFDVKD come from the germline V gene. The CDR3 contains 16 residues. The CDR3 is CATSDPTSLGTDTQYF. In DNA form, the CDR3 reads TGTGCCACCAGTGATCCGACATCCCTGGGCACAGATACGCAGTATTTT.

This clone has more than one count but fewer than ten. The chain carries TRBV19 and TRBJ1-1; no clear D. Germline loops: CDR1 LNHDA, CDR2 SQIVND (reference sequence). The V gene lost 4 bases and the J gene lost 1 base, with 10 bases spanning the gap. This CDR3 has 14 amino acids. In DNA form, the CDR3 reads TGTGCCAGTAGTACAGGCGTACGGAACACTGAAGCTTTCTTT. This codes for CASSTGVRNTEAFF. Full variable domain (outside the CDR3, taken from reference TRBV19 and TRBJ1-1): DGGITQSPKYLFRKEGQNVTLSCEQNLNHDAMYWYRQDPGQGLRLIYYSQIVNDFQKGDIAEGYSVSREKKESFPLTVTSAQKNPTAFYLCASSTGVRNTEAFFGQGTRLTVV.

The genes are TRBV30 and TRBJ2-1, with 9 bases that match TRBD2. In germline, CDR1 is GTSNPN, CDR2 SVGIG (reference sequence). V lost 5 bases and J lost 4; bases outside the gene matches: 9. The CDR3 spans 15 residues. The CDR3 spells CAWARGTSGYNEQFF. In DNA form, the CDR3 reads TGTGCCTGGGCCCGGGGCACTAGCGGGTACAATGAGCAGTTCTTC.

The rearrangement links TRBV6-5 to TRBJ2-2, with no clear D. In germline, CDR1 is MNHEY, CDR2 SVGAGI. Between the trimmed V and J ends, which lost 7 bases and 4 bases, there was a span of 10 bases. This CDR3 comprises 13 residues. DNA for the CDR3: TGTGCCAGCACTTCCACAGTCACCGGGGAGCTGTTTTTT. Its protein product is CASTSTVTGELFF.

V usage is TRBV7-6 and J usage is TRBJ2-5, with 7 bases fitting TRBD2. CDR1 SGHVS and CDR2 FNYEAQ come from the germline V gene. After removal of 5 bases from V and 7 bases from J, the junction contained 7 bases not matched to a gene. The CDR3 totals 13 residues. The CDR3 loop reads CASSIQREGTQYF. For the CDR3, the DNA is TGTGCCAGCAGCATACAAAGGGAGGGGACCCAGTACTTC.

V is TRBV6-1 and J is TRBJ2-3; TRBD1 matches at 9 bases. The length of the CDR3 is 17 residues. J was trimmed by 3 bases and V by 6 bases; bases with no gene match: 13. The germline gives CDR1 MNHNS, CDR2 SASEGT. The CDR3 is CASRETPGTGMTDTQYF. CDR3 in DNA: TGTGCCAGCAGAGAAACACCCGGGACAGGGATGACAGATACGCAGTATTTT.

The count of this clone is one. The rearrangement joins TRBV19 to TRBJ2-3; 8 nucleotides match TRBD2. This CDR3 spans 17 amino acids. Trimming cost V 3 bases and J 2 bases; bases outside gene matches: 10. Germline V gene data show CDR1 as LNHDA and CDR2 as SQIVND (reference sequence). The CDR3, as DNA: TGTGCCAGTAGTATCCTAGGTAGTAGCGGGGACACAGATACGCAGTATTTT. Protein product: CASSILGSSGDTDTQYF.

This clone was picked up one time. The chain employs TRBV5-1 and TRBJ1-6, with 7 bases that match TRBD1. J lost 8 bases, V lost 4 bases, and 9 bases had no gene match. Germline CDR1 SGHRS, CDR2 YFSETQ. This CDR3 is 15 amino acids long. The DNA for the CDR3 is TGCGCCAGCAGCCTACAGGGGAACACCGATTCACCCCTCCACTTT. Translating it yields CASSLQGNTDSPLHF. The full variable domain, rest sourced from reference TRBV5-1 and TRBJ1-6, is KAGVTQTPRYLIKTRGQQVTLSCSPISGHRSVSWYQQTPGQGLQFLFEYFSETQRNKGNFPGRFSGRQFSNSRSEMNVSTLELGDSALYLCASSLQGNTDSPLHFGNGTRLTVT.

The gene calls are TRBV19 and TRBJ1-5; maybe TRBD1 (6 bases). CDR3 length equals 15 residues. Between the trimmed V and J ends, which lost 5 bases and 2 bases, there was a span of 13 bases. Germline CDR1 reads LNHDA; CDR2 reads SQIVND (reference sequence). CDR3 sequence reads: CASSFTGYGNQPQHF. Written as DNA, the CDR3 is TGTGCCAGTAGTTTCACAGGGTACGGCAATCAGCCCCAGCATTTT. The full variable domain, its missing parts supplied by reference TRBV19 and TRBJ1-5, is DGGITQSPKYLFRKEGQNVTLSCEQNLNHDAMYWYRQDPGQGLRLIYYSQIVNDFQKGDIAEGYSVSREKKESFPLTVTSAQKNPTAFYLCASSFTGYGNQPQHFGDGTRLSIL.